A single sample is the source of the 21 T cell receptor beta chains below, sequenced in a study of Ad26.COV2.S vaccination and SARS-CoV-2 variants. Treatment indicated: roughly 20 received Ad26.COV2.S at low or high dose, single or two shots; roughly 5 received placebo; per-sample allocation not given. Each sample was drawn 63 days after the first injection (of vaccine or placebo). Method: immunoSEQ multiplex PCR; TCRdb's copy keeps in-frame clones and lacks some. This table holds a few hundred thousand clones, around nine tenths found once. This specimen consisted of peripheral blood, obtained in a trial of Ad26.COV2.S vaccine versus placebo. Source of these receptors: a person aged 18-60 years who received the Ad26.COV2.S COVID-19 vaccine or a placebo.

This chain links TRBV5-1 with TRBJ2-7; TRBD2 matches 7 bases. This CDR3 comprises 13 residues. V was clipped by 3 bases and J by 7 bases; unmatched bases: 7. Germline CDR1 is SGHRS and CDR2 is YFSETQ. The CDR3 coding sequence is TGCGCCAGCAGCTCCGGGACTAATCAAGAGCAGTACGTC. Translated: CASSSGTNQEQYV.

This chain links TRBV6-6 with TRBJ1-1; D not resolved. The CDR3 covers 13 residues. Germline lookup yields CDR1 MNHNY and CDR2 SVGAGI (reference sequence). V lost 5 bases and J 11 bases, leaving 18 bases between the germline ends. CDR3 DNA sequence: TGTGCCAGCAGTCTATCCGCGACCTTGTGGGCTTTCTTT. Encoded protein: CASSLSATLWAFF.

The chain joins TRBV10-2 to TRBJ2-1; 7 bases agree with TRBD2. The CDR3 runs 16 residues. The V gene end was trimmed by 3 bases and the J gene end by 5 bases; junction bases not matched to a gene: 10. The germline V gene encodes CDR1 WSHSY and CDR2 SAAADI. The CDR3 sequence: CASSDPGTIQNNEQFF. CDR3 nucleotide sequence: TGCGCCAGCAGTGACCCCGGGACTATCCAGAACAATGAGCAGTTCTTC.

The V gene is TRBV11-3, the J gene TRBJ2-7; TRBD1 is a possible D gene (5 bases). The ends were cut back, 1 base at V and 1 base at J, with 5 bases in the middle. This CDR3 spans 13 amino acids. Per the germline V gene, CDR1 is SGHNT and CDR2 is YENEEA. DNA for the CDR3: TGTGCCAGCAGCTTAGCAGGGTCCTACGAGCAGTACTTC. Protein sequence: CASSLAGSYEQYF.

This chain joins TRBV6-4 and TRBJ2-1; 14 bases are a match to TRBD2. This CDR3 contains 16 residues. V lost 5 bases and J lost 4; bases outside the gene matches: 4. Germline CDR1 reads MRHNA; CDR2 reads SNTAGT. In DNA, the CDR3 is TGTGCCAGCAGTCCGACTAGCGGGAGGGATTACAATGAGCAGTTCTTC. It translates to CASSPTSGRDYNEQFF.

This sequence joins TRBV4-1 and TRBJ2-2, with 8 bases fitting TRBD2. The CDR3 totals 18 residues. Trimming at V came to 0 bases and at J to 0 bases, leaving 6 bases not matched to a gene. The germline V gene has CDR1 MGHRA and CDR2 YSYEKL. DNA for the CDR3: TGCGCCAGCAGCCAAGATTTGGAGACTAGCGCGAACACCGGGGAGCTGTTTTTT. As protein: CASSQDLETSANTGELFF.

The CDR3 loop reads CASSLHPSGANVLTF. CDR3 nucleotide sequence: TGTGCCAGCAGCTTGCACCCCTCTGGGGCCAACGTCCTGACTTTC. The gene calls are TRBV5-4 and TRBJ2-6; D unresolved. This CDR3 spans 15 amino acids. CDR1 is SGHNT, CDR2 YYREEE, per germline (reference sequence). Trimming removed 1 base at V and 0 bases at J, with 5 bases between.

The CDR3 nucleotides are TGTGCCAGCAGCTTACGTGACACAGATACGCAGTATTTT. It translates to CASSLRDTDTQYF. V usage is TRBV5-4 and J usage is TRBJ2-3; D uncertain. Between the trimmed V and J ends, which lost 2 bases and 2 bases, there was a span of 6 bases. Germline V lookup: CDR1 SGHNT, CDR2 YYREEE (reference sequence). CDR3 size: 13 residues.

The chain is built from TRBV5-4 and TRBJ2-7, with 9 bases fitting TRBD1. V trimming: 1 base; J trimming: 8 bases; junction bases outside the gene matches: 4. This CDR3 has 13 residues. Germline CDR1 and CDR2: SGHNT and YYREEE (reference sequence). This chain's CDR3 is CASSLTGGSKQYV. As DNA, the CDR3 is TGTGCCAGCAGCTTGACAGGGGGCTCGAAGCAGTACGTC.

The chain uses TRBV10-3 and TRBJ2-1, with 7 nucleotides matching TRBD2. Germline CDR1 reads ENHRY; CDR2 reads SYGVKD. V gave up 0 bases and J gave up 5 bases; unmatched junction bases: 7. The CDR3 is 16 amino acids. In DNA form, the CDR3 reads TGTGCCATCAGTGAGTCTACGGGAGGTCTAGACAATGAGCAGTTCTTC. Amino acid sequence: CAISESTGGLDNEQFF.

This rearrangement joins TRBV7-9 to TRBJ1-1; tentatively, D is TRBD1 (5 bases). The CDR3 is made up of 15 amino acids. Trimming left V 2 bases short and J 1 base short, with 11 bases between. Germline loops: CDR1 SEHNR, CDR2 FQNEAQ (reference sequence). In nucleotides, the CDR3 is TGTGCCAGCAGCTTAAACGCAGGGCCGAACACTGAAGCTTTCTTT. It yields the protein CASSLNAGPNTEAFF.

The CDR3 DNA follows: TGTGCCAGCAGCTTGGGGGCCTTAGCGGGGGCGAATGAGCAGTTCTTC. The encoded protein is CASSLGALAGANEQFF. This chain connects TRBV5-4 to TRBJ2-1; 9 bases match TRBD2. CDR3 size: 16 residues. Per germline, CDR1 SGHNT and CDR2 YYREEE (reference sequence). Trimming at V came to 0 bases and at J to 7 bases, leaving 8 bases not matched to a gene.

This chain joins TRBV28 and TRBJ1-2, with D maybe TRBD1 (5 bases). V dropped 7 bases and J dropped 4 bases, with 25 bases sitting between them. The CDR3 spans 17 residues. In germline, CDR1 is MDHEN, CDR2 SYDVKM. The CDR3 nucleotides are TGTGCCAGCATGAGCAACAGTCGGGGACGGCGATTCTATGGCTACACCTTC. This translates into CASMSNSRGRRFYGYTF.

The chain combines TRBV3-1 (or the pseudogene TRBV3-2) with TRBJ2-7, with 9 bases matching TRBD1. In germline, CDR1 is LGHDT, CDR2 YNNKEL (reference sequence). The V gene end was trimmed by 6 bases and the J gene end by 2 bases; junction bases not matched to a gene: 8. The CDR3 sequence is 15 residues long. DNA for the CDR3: TGTGCCAGCAGTCGCGCGGGACAGGGCCCCTACGAGCAGTACTTC. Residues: CASSRAGQGPYEQYF.

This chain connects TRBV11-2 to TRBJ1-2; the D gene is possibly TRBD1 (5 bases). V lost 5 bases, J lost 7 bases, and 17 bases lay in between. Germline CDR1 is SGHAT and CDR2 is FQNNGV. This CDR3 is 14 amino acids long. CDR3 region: CASSPKAVGGGYTF. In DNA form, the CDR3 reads TGTGCCAGCAGCCCTAAGGCGGTTGGGGGTGGCTACACCTTC.

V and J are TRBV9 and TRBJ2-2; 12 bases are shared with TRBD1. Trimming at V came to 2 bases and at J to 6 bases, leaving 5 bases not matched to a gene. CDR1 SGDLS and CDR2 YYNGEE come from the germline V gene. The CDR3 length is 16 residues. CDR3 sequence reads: CASSVSGTGGSGELFF. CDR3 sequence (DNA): TGTGCCAGCAGCGTCTCCGGGACAGGGGGCTCCGGGGAGCTGTTTTTT.

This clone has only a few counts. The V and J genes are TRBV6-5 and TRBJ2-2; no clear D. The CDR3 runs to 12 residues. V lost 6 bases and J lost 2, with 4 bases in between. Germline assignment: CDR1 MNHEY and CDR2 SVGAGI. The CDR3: CASRTNTGELFF. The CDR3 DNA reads TGTGCCAGCAGAACAAACACCGGGGAGCTGTTTTTT.

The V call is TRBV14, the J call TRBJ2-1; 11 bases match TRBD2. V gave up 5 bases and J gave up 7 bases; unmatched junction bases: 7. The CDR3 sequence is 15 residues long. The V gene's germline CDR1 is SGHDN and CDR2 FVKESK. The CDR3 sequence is CASSFLAGGYNEQFF. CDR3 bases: TGTGCCAGCAGCTTCTTAGCGGGAGGGTATAATGAGCAGTTCTTC.

The CDR3: CASSQEPTDRFYEQYV. The CDR3 coding sequence is TGTGCCAGCAGCCAAGAGCCCACAGACCGCTTCTACGAGCAGTACGTC. This rearrangement joins TRBV3-1 (or the pseudogene TRBV3-2) to TRBJ2-7; D not resolved. The CDR3 is 16 residues long. Trimming took off 0 bases at V and 3 bases at J, with 15 bases between the two ends. Germline assignment: CDR1 LGHDT and CDR2 YNNKEL (reference sequence).

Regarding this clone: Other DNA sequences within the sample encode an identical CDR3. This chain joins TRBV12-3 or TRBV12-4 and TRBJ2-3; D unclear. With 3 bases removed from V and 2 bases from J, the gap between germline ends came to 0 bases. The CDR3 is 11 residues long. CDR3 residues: CASSFTDTQYF. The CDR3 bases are TGTGCCAGCAGTTTCACAGATACGCAGTATTTT.

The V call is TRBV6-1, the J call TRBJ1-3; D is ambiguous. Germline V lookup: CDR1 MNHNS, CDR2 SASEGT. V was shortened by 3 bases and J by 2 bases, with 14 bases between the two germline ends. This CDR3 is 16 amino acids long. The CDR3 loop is CASSDKRRITGNTIYF. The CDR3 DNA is TGTGCCAGCAGTGACAAGCGGCGGATCACTGGAAACACCATATATTTT.